This TCR beta chain was captured by sequencing in a study of metastatic and nonmetastatic thyroid tumors. Background on the study: Repertoire data that came from the blood and tumor or nodule tissue of malignant and benign thyroid patients were compared.

General study points: Reported TCR beta diversity, measured in blood and tumor, was significantly higher for malignant thyroid tumors than for benign nodules.

The germline V gene encodes CDR1 SGHAT and CDR2 FQNNGV. V was trimmed by 0 bases and J by 0 bases, leaving 20 bases between them. There are 19 residues in the CDR3. TCRdb redid the clone calls on the PCR reads using MiXCR. Of 15,000 to 20,000 clones in the sample, about an eighth are singletons; the top ten hold around a sixth. This clone is medium-sized. Its antigen is unidentified. All patients reached thyroid surgery having received no treatment beforehand. Material: tumor tissue. This rearrangement joins TRBV11-2 to TRBJ1-2; D perhaps matches TRBD1 (5 bases). This receptor was taken from a female donor with papillary thyroid cancer or a benign thyroid nodule (not recorded which). Some clones in this sample may be carry-over from other donors' samples. CDR3 sequence reads: CASSLEFGGRDSPNYGYTF. CDR3 nucleotides: TGTGCCAGCAGCTTAGAGTTTGGAGGCAGGGATTCGCCTAACTATGGCTACACCTTC. The full variable domain, rest sourced from reference TRBV11-2 and TRBJ1-2, is EAGVAQSPRYKIIEKRQSVAFWCNPISGHATLYWYQQILGQGPKLLIQFQNNGVVDDSQLPKDRFSAERLKGVDSTLKIQPAKLEDSAVYLCASSLEFGGRDSPNYGYTFGSGTRLTVV.